A single sample is the source of the 28 T cell receptor beta chains below, sequenced in a study of T cell responses to AZD1222 COVID-19 vaccine. Libraries were prepared by immunoSEQ multiplex PCR; TCRdb keeps only in-frame clonotypes and omits some of them. The sample contains about 180,000 clones, about 86% of which appear only once. Sequencing was performed on peripheral blood, taken 28 days after the second AZD1222 dose. The receptors come from an adult who received the AZD1222 COVID-19 vaccine.

V and J are TRBV18 and TRBJ2-2, with D perhaps matching TRBD1 or TRBD2 (6 bases each). Germline values: CDR1 KGHSH, CDR2 LQKENI. The CDR3 has 16 residues. Trimming shortened V by 1 base and J by 3 bases, and 12 bases separated the two germline ends. The CDR3 DNA sequence: TGTGCCAGCTCACCACTTGGAGGGGGGCACACCGGGGAGCTGTTTTTT. It specifies CASSPLGGGHTGELFF.

V gene TRBV4-3 combines with J gene TRBJ2-3, with D unclear. CDR1 LGHNA and CDR2 YSLEER come from the germline V gene. The CDR3 is 14 residues long. V lost 5 bases, J lost 3 bases, and 12 bases lay in between. The CDR3 here is CASSTRARTDTQYF. CDR3 coding DNA: TGCGCCAGCAGCACCCGAGCCCGAACAGATACGCAGTATTTT.

The rearrangement uses TRBV5-1 and TRBJ2-2; D unclear. Germline assignment: CDR1 SGHRS and CDR2 YFSETQ. V was shortened by 0 bases and J by 4 bases, with 13 bases between the two germline ends. The CDR3 runs 16 residues. The CDR3, as DNA: TGCGCCAGCAGCTTGGCCCCACTGTCGGGCACCGGGGAGCTGTTTTTT. This translates into CASSLAPLSGTGELFF.

The chain joins TRBV7-2 to TRBJ2-7; D may match TRBD1 or TRBD2 (7 bases each). Germline CDR1 is SGHTA and CDR2 is FQGNSA. V shed 3 bases and J shed 1 base, with 16 bases lying between them. This CDR3 spans 16 amino acids. CDR3 DNA: TGTGCCAGCAGCTTGGGGGGGACAGTCCTTTCCTACGAGCAGTACTTC. It is translated as CASSLGGTVLSYEQYF.

This clone was seen a single time. The V gene is TRBV6-5, the J gene TRBJ2-3, with TRBD1 identical over 8 bases. The CDR3 is 13 amino acids. From germline, CDR1 is MNHEY and CDR2 SVGAGI. The junction had 5 bases not matched to a gene; V was cut back by 7 bases and J by 5 bases. The CDR3 spells CASKLDRGDTQYF. CDR3 coding DNA: TGTGCCAGCAAATTAGACAGGGGAGATACGCAGTATTTT.

V gene TRBV19 combines with J gene TRBJ1-5, with D unresolved. The CDR3 covers 15 residues. From germline, CDR1 is LNHDA and CDR2 SQIVND (reference sequence). V shed 2 bases and J shed 3 bases, with 11 bases lying between them. The CDR3 coding sequence is TGTGCCAGTAGTATATTGGGCAGCCCCAATCAGCCCCAGCATTTT. Encoded protein: CASSILGSPNQPQHF.

The chain links TRBV19 to TRBJ1-2, with TRBD1 matching over 7 bases. V trimming: 10 bases; J trimming: 4 bases; junction bases outside the gene matches: 15. CDR1 and CDR2 (germline): LNHDA, SQIVND (reference sequence). This CDR3 comprises 15 residues. The CDR3: CATESPAGGSYGYTF. The CDR3 DNA sequence: TGTGCCACCGAATCCCCGGCAGGGGGTAGCTATGGCTACACCTTC.

The J gene is TRBJ2-2, the V gene TRBV2; no firm D call. V was shortened by 3 bases and J by 3 bases, with 5 bases between the two germline ends. Germline V gives CDR1 SNHLY, CDR2 FYNNEI. The CDR3 is 13 amino acids. CDR3 nucleotides: TGTGCCAGCAGTGACTCCTACACCGGGGAGCTGTTTTTT. It encodes CASSDSYTGELFF.

V and J are TRBV20-1 and TRBJ1-6; the D gene is possibly TRBD1 (5 bases). This CDR3 has 14 amino acids. Germline assignment: CDR1 DFQATT and CDR2 SNEGSKA (reference sequence). V was clipped by 3 bases and J by 2 bases, with 8 bases between them. DNA of the CDR3: TGCAGTGCTAGTCAGGGAACCTATAATTCACCCCTCCACTTT. It specifies CSASQGTYNSPLHF.

The chain employs TRBV5-6 and TRBJ2-3; a possible D gene is TRBD2 (5 bases). From germline, CDR1 is SGHDT and CDR2 YYEEEE. The V and J ends lost 1 base and 10 bases respectively, with 25 bases between them. This CDR3 contains 17 residues. CDR3 DNA: TGTGCCAGCAGCTTGATCCCGGGCCTAGCCAAATCCCGGGCGCAGTATTTT. Protein sequence: CASSLIPGLAKSRAQYF.

This clone was observed a few times. The J gene is TRBJ2-7, the V gene TRBV7-9; 10 bases agree with TRBD2. The CDR3 totals 14 residues. J was trimmed by 5 bases and V by 7 bases; bases with no gene match: 8. Germline CDR1 reads SEHNR; CDR2 reads FQNEAQ (reference sequence). The CDR3 DNA reads as TGTGCCAGCACCCACAGCGGGGGGGTGAACGAGCAGTACTTC. This codes for CASTHSGGVNEQYF.

The chain has TRBV7-8 and TRBJ2-2, with 7 bases aligning to TRBD2. Germline V lookup: CDR1 SGHVS, CDR2 FQNEAQ. J gave up 6 bases and V 4 bases, and 8 bases lay outside the gene matches. The CDR3 sequence is 15 residues long. The CDR3 nucleotides are TGTGCCAGCAGCTACGGACTAGGAAGGGCCGGGGAGCTGTTTTTT. Its translation: CASSYGLGRAGELFF.

The chain combines TRBV5-1 with TRBJ2-2; 8 bases map to TRBD1. Per germline, CDR1 SGHRS and CDR2 YFSETQ. The CDR3 is 14 residues long. J gave up 6 bases and V 2 bases, and 3 bases lay outside the gene matches. CDR3 loop: CASSFGQGPGELFF. For the CDR3, the DNA is TGCGCCAGCAGCTTCGGACAGGGACCCGGGGAGCTGTTTTTT.

V and J are TRBV19 and TRBJ1-3; 10 nucleotides line up with TRBD1. CDR1 is LNHDA and CDR2 is SQIVND in the germline V gene (reference sequence). V was clipped by 4 bases and J by 2 bases; unmatched bases: 2. The CDR3 loop spans 15 amino acids. The CDR3 spells CASSTGTGAGNTIYF. In DNA form, the CDR3 reads TGTGCCAGTAGTACAGGGACAGGGGCTGGAAACACCATATATTTT.

This chain joins TRBV3-1 (or the pseudogene TRBV3-2) and TRBJ1-6, with TRBD1 as a possible D gene (5 bases). With 4 bases removed from V and 7 bases from J, the gap between germline ends came to 14 bases. The CDR3 extends over 15 amino acids. Germline assignment: CDR1 LGHDT and CDR2 YNNKEL (reference sequence). The CDR3: CASSPSEGWNSPLHF. Here the CDR3 DNA reads TGTGCCAGCAGCCCGTCGGAGGGGTGGAATTCACCCCTCCACTTT.

The gene calls are TRBV9 and TRBJ1-2, with TRBD1 matching over 7 bases. V lost 3 bases to trimming and J lost 4 bases; unmatched junction nucleotides: 6. The CDR3 sequence is 14 residues long. The germline V gene encodes CDR1 SGDLS and CDR2 YYNGEE. CDR3 residues: CASSGGGQRYGYTF. The CDR3 nucleotides are TGTGCCAGCAGCGGAGGGGGACAGCGCTATGGCTACACCTTC. The entire variable domain, with the rest obtained from reference TRBV9 and TRBJ1-2, is as follows: DSGVTQTPKHLITATGQRVTLRCSPRSGDLSVYWYQQSLDQGLQFLIQYYNGEERAKGNILERFSAQQFPDLHSELNLSSLELGDSALYFCASSGGGQRYGYTFGSGTRLTVV.

The V call is TRBV3-1 (or the pseudogene TRBV3-2), the J call TRBJ2-1; tentative D call: TRBD1 (6 bases). The CDR3 length is 12 residues. The germline gives CDR1 LGHDT, CDR2 YNNKEL (reference sequence). The V end lost 6 bases, the J end lost 9 bases, and 12 bases lay between the germline ends. CDR3 bases: TGTGCCAGCAGGAGGGGGAGCGGTGAGCAGTTCTTC. Protein sequence: CASRRGSGEQFF.

The rearrangement joins TRBV10-3 to TRBJ2-7; no reliable D call. Trimming removed 3 bases from V and 2 bases from J, with 8 bases in between. The CDR3 runs 13 residues. Germline-derived CDR1 and CDR2 are ENHRY and SYGVKD. The CDR3 bases are TGTGCCATCAGTGACGGGTCTCCCTACGAGCAGTACTTC. Amino acids: CAISDGSPYEQYF.

This sequence joins TRBV5-3 and TRBJ1-3; D is unresolved. TRBV5-3 is an ORF, and what it does is uncertain. V was clipped by 4 bases and J by 0 bases, with 17 bases between them. The CDR3 loop spans 17 amino acids. The CDR3 DNA is TGTGCCAGAAGCCCTTTACCGGACTCACGCTCTGGAAACACCATATATTTT. Amino acids: CARSPLPDSRSGNTIYF.

This sequence joins TRBV5-4 and TRBJ2-5; TRBD2 matches at 11 bases. The V gene end was trimmed by 3 bases and the J gene end by 2 bases; junction bases not matched to a gene: 18. The V gene's germline CDR1 is SGHNT and CDR2 YYREEE (reference sequence). The CDR3 is 20 amino acids. CDR3 DNA: TGTGCCAGCAGCTCCCCCGGCTCGGTAGCGGGGGGGGGTTTACAAGAGACCCAGTACTTC. This gives the protein CASSSPGSVAGGGLQETQYF.

The chain couples TRBV6-2 or TRBV6-3 to TRBJ1-2; weak D call: TRBD1 (5 bases). Between the trimmed V and J ends, which lost 0 bases and 8 bases, there was a span of 16 bases. This CDR3 spans 15 amino acids. Germline V lookup: CDR1 MNHEY, CDR2 SVGEGT. Written as DNA, the CDR3 is TGTGCCAGCAGTTACTCGTCCGGCCTAACAGGAGGCTACACCTTC. This gives the protein CASSYSSGLTGGYTF.

This chain connects TRBV12-3 or TRBV12-4 to TRBJ1-1; TRBD1 aligns across 7 bases. The trim removed 6 bases at V and 5 bases at J, leaving 6 bases unmatched. The CDR3 extends over 13 amino acids. CDR3 protein: CASRRGQATEAFF. The CDR3 nucleotides read TGTGCCAGCAGGAGAGGACAGGCGACTGAAGCTTTCTTT.

The genes are TRBV5-1 and TRBJ1-6; no clear D. The CDR3 extends over 15 amino acids. V gave up 4 bases and J gave up 9 bases, with 17 bases separating them. Per germline, CDR1 SGHRS and CDR2 YFSETQ. For the CDR3, the DNA is TGCGCCAGCAGCCCGGGGAGGGCCCGGCTTTCACCCCTCCACTTT. Amino acid sequence: CASSPGRARLSPLHF.

The rearrangement links TRBV9 to TRBJ2-3, with D perhaps assigned TRBD1 or TRBD2 (5 bases each). Trimming cost V 1 base and J 3 bases, with 12 bases left between them. The CDR3 has 15 residues. The germline gives CDR1 SGDLS, CDR2 YYNGEE. The CDR3 sequence: CASSVRDVGTDTQYF. CDR3 bases: TGTGCCAGCAGCGTACGGGACGTCGGGACAGATACGCAGTATTTT.

This clone turned up a few times. Within the sample, other DNA sequences also encode this same CDR3. The chain has TRBV5-4 and TRBJ2-3; D possibly matches TRBD1 or TRBD2 (6 bases each). V lost 0 bases, J lost 0 bases, and 8 bases lay in between. The CDR3 loop spans 15 amino acids. Germline assignment: CDR1 SGHNT and CDR2 YYREEE (reference sequence). CDR3 amino acids: CASSLAGASTDTQYF. The CDR3 coding sequence is TGTGCCAGCAGCTTGGCGGGGGCAAGCACAGATACGCAGTATTTT.

This clone has a single count. This chain connects TRBV7-2 to TRBJ1-2; D possibly corresponds to TRBD1 (5 bases). Germline CDR1 reads SGHTA; CDR2 reads FQGNSA. The CDR3 is made up of 13 amino acids. The V gene lost 5 bases and the J gene lost 5 bases, with 12 bases spanning the gap. The DNA for the CDR3 is TGTGCCAGCAGCCAGGGACTCTTATATGGCTACACCTTC. Amino acids: CASSQGLLYGYTF.

This clone was observed once. V and J are TRBV19 and TRBJ2-1; D unresolved. CDR1 LNHDA and CDR2 SQIVND come from the germline V gene (reference sequence). The V end was cut by 4 bases, the J end by 1 base, with 11 bases between. This CDR3 is built from 15 residues. The CDR3 nucleotides are TGTGCCAGTAGTACAGAGTTCGGATCCTACAATGAGCAGTTCTTC. Translation gives CASSTEFGSYNEQFF.

The chain joins TRBV5-4 to TRBJ1-4, with D perhaps TRBD1 (6 bases). V was trimmed by 1 base and J by 4 bases, leaving 8 bases between them. Germline CDR1 is SGHNT and CDR2 is YYREEE (reference sequence). The CDR3 spans 14 residues. The CDR3 here is CASSLRDINEKLFF. Written as DNA, the CDR3 is TGTGCCAGCAGCTTGCGGGACATTAATGAAAAACTGTTTTTT.